The 11 T cell receptor beta chains below were found in one sample sequenced in a study of blood T cell repertoires in COVID-19. Sequencing was performed with immunoSEQ multiplex PCR; in TCRdb, only in-frame clones are kept and a portion is missing. The sample shows approximately 200,000 clones, 75% to 90% of them seen only once. The sample was PBMCs or T cells enriched from blood (not recorded which). The receptors come from a woman aged 25 to 45 who had recovered from COVID-19.

The rearrangement joins TRBV15 to TRBJ1-1; 7 bases agree with TRBD1. V shed 1 base, J shed 3 bases, and the junction held 5 bases outside the gene matches. Germline V CDR1 and CDR2: LNHNV, YYDKDF (reference sequence). CDR3 size: 15 residues. The CDR3 nucleotides are TGTGCCACCAGCAGAGGGGGGGACAGTTACACTGAAGCTTTCTTT. This gives the protein CATSRGGDSYTEAFF.

Regarding this clone: This may stem from a read error, because a much larger clone lies one nucleotide away. The rearrangement links TRBV6-1 to TRBJ2-7; tentative D call: TRBD1 (6 bases). This CDR3 region has 14 residues. Germline V CDR1 and CDR2: MNHNS, SASEGT. With 0 bases removed from V and 0 bases from J, the gap between germline ends came to 6 bases. CDR3 sequence reads: CASSEADSSYEQYF. CDR3 DNA: TGTGCCAGCAGTGAAGCGGACAGCTCCTACGAGCAGTACTTC.

The CDR3 bases are TGTGCCAGCTCAGCGACAGGGGGGAGCAATCAGCCCCAGCATTTT. It yields the protein CASSATGGSNQPQHF. This chain joins TRBV18 and TRBJ1-5, with 9 bases matching TRBD1. The length of the CDR3 is 15 residues. V was clipped by 5 bases and J by 1 base; unmatched bases: 3. CDR1 KGHSH and CDR2 LQKENI come from the germline V gene.

In its sample, this clone was seen once. This chain joins TRBV5-4 and TRBJ1-1, with D perhaps TRBD1 (6 bases). Germline CDR1 reads SGHNT; CDR2 reads YYREEE (reference sequence). The CDR3 has 15 amino acids. Trimming removed 4 bases from V and 2 bases from J, with 15 bases in between. The CDR3 is CASSVRQAYNTEAFF. The CDR3 nucleotides are TGTGCCAGCAGCGTGAGACAGGCATATAACACTGAAGCTTTCTTT.

This clone has just one count. This sequence joins TRBV29-1 and TRBJ1-1, with 12 bases lining up with TRBD1. This CDR3 has 14 residues. Germline assignment: CDR1 SQVTM and CDR2 ANQGSEA. The junction had 15 bases not matched to a gene; V was cut back by 8 bases and J by 11 bases. The CDR3 DNA follows: TGCAGCATTGTTCCGGGACAGGGGGCGAGGAAGGCTTTCTTT. Encoded protein: CSIVPGQGARKAFF. The full variable domain, with the rest looked up from reference TRBV29-1 and TRBJ1-1, is SAVISQKPSRDICQRGTSLTIQCQVDSQVTMMFWYRQQPGQSLTLIATANQGSEATYESGFVIDKFPISRPNLTFSTLTVSNMSPEDSSIYLCSIVPGQGARKAFFGQGTRLTVV.

The chain carries TRBV10-3 and TRBJ1-4; D is uncertain. The V end was cut by 2 bases, the J end by 5 bases, with 12 bases between. The CDR3 loop spans 15 amino acids. Germline CDR1 and CDR2: ENHRY and SYGVKD. The CDR3 coding sequence is TGTGCCATCAGTGAGAACCGGGGTGGAAATGAAAAACTGTTTTTT. Translated: CAISENRGGNEKLFF.

The table lists this clone with a count of one. CDR3 nucleotides: TGTGCCAGCAGCTTCAAGGGACTAGTCCTCGACACCGGGGAGCTGTTTTTT. This codes for CASSFKGLVLDTGELFF. The J gene is TRBJ2-2, the V gene TRBV11-2, with 8 bases fitting TRBD2. This CDR3 is built from 17 residues. V trimming: 3 bases; J trimming: 3 bases; junction bases outside the gene matches: 9. CDR1 and CDR2 (germline): SGHAT, FQNNGV.

The chain has TRBV4-3 and TRBJ2-3; possibly TRBD2 for D (6 bases). Between the trimmed V and J ends, which lost 0 bases and 2 bases, there was a span of 12 bases. CDR3 size: 16 residues. Per the germline V gene, CDR1 is LGHNA and CDR2 is YSLEER. CDR3 protein: CASSQDTGANTDTQYF. The CDR3 coding sequence is TGCGCCAGCAGCCAAGATACGGGAGCCAACACAGATACGCAGTATTTT.

Comment on this clone: Mismatch with germline at one junction end may stem from a read error. This sequence joins TRBV2 and TRBJ1-5, with unresolved D. Germline V gene data show CDR1 as SNHLY and CDR2 as FYNNEI. This CDR3 has 15 amino acids. The CDR3 is CASSELLAGDQPQHF. DNA of the CDR3: TGTGCCAGCAGTGAATTATTGGCTGGTGATCAACCCCAGCATTTT. Full variable domain (rest looked up from reference TRBV2 and TRBJ1-5): EPEVTQTPSHQVTQMGQEVILRCVPISNHLYFYWYRQILGQKVEFLVSFYNNEISEKSEIFDDQFSVERPDGSNFTLKIRSTKLEDSAMYFCASSELLAGDQPQHFGDGTRLSIL.

The rearrangement uses TRBV21-1 and TRBJ2-7; the table's D call of TRBD2 was not tested on the DNA. TRBV21-1 is an annotated pseudogene. The CDR3 totals 18 residues. The CDR3 sequence is CASSKKGLAGGSSYEQYF. CDR3 bases: TGTGCCAGCAGCAAAAAGGGACTAGCGGGAGGTAGCTCCTACGAGCAGTACTTC.

The rearrangement links TRBV7-3 to TRBJ1-1, with 9 positions matching TRBD1. Per the germline V gene, CDR1 is SGHTA and CDR2 is FQGTGA. The CDR3 is made up of 15 amino acids. The ends lost 7 bases at V and 1 base at J; junction bases unmatched: 7. The CDR3 DNA sequence: TGTGCCAGCACCCTTGGGACAGGGAGGAACACTGAAGCTTTCTTT. Protein: CASTLGTGRNTEAFF.